At least ten counts were recorded for the clone carrying this T cell receptor (beta chain). The antigen remains undetermined. TCRdb called the 5' RACE reads again in MiXCR, with one record for every CDR3 protein. In the table there are nearly 110,000 distinct CDR3 sequences, under 15% of which are singletons. V lost 6 bases, J lost 4 bases, and 14 bases lay in between. In germline, CDR1 is SGHKS, CDR2 YYEKEE (reference sequence). This CDR3 region has 14 residues. The sample belongs to a study of T-cell memory formation after mild COVID-19. The study's findings and limits: The main location of contracting CD4+ clones was CM and EM, and that of contracting CD8+ clones was EMRA. Pre-infection memory contained some responding clones, which suggested that cross-reactive memory had joined. Day 15 to 85 contracting clones showed balanced CD4/CD8; day 15 to 37 expanders favored CD4+. SARS-CoV-2 specificity of second-wave clones peaking day 37 was unconfirmed.

The clonotype was recovered from a man between 18 and 35 years old who had mild COVID-19 (a few samples of this study predate the infection). Cell type and time point are not known. The sample was PBMCs or a T cell subset sorted from them (not recorded which). This chain links TRBV5-5 with TRBJ2-1, with TRBD1 as a possible D gene (5 bases). The CDR3 reads CASTGMGSYNEQFF. The CDR3 coding sequence is TGTGCCAGCACAGGGATGGGGTCGTACAATGAGCAGTTCTTC. Drawing the rest from reference TRBV5-5 and TRBJ2-1, the complete variable domain is DAGVTQSPTHLIKTRGQQVTLRCSPISGHKSVSWYQQVLGQGPQFIFQYYEKEERGRGNFPDRFSARQFPNYSSELNVNALLLGDSALYLCASTGMGSYNEQFFGPGTRLTVL.